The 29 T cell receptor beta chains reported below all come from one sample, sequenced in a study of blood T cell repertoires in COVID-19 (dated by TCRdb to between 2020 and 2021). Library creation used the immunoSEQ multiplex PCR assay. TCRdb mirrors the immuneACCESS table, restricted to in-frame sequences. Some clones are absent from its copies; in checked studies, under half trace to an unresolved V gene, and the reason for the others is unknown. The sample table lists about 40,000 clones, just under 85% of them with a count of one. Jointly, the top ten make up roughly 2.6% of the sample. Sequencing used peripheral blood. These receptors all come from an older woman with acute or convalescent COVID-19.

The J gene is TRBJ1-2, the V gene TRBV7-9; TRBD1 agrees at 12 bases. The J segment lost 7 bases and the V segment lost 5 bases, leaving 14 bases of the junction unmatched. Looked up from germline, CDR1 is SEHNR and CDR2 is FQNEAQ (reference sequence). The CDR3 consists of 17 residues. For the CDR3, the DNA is TGTGCCAGCAGCCCCAGACCGGGACAGGGGGCGACGGGTGGCTACACCTTC. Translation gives CASSPRPGQGATGGYTF.

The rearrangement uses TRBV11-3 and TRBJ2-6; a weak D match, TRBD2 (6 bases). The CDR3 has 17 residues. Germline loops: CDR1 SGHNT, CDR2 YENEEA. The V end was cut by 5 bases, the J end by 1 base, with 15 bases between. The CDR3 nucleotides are TGTGCCAGCAGCGGCGGGACGCCGGCATCTGGGGCCAACGTCCTGACTTTC. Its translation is CASSGGTPASGANVLTF. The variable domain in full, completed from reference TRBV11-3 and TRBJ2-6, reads EAGVVQSPRYKIIEKKQPVAFWCNPISGHNTLYWYLQNLGQGPELLIRYENEEAVDDSQLPKDRFSAERLKGVDSTLKIQPAELGDSAVYLCASSGGTPASGANVLTFGAGSRLTVL.

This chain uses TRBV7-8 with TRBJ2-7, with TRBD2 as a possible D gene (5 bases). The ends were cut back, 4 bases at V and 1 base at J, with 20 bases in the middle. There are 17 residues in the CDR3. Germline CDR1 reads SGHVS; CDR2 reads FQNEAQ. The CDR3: CASSSVHTLVTSYEQYF. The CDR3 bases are TGTGCCAGCAGCTCAGTCCACACACTAGTAACTTCCTACGAGCAGTACTTC.

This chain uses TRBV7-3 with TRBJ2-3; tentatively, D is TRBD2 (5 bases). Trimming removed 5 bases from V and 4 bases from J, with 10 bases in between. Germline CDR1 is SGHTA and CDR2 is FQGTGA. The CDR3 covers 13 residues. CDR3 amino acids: CASSVQLADTQYF. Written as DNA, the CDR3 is TGTGCCAGCAGCGTACAACTAGCAGATACGCAGTATTTT.

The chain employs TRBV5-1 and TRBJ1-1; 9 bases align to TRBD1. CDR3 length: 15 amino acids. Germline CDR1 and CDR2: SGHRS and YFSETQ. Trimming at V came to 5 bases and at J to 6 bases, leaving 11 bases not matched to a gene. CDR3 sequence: CASRTAGTGFPEAFF. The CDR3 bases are TGCGCCAGCAGAACTGCTGGGACAGGGTTCCCTGAAGCTTTCTTT. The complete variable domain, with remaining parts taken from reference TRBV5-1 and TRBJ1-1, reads KAGVTQTPRYLIKTRGQQVTLSCSPISGHRSVSWYQQTPGQGLQFLFEYFSETQRNKGNFPGRFSGRQFSNSRSEMNVSTLELGDSALYLCASRTAGTGFPEAFFGQGTRLTVV.

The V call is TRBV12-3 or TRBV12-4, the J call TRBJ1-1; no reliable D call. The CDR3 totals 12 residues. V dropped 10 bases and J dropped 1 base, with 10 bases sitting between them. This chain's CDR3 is CATSSWNTEAFF. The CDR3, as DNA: TGTGCCACTTCGAGTTGGAACACTGAAGCTTTCTTT.

CDR3 amino acids: CATTGGSYEQYF. CDR3 nucleotides: TGTGCCACCACAGGGGGCAGCTACGAGCAGTACTTC. The chain is built from TRBV6-5 and TRBJ2-7; 9 nucleotides match TRBD1. The CDR3 runs 12 residues. CDR1 is MNHEY, CDR2 SVGAGI, per germline. Germline trimming cut 10 bases from V and 3 bases from J; bases unmatched to any gene: 4.

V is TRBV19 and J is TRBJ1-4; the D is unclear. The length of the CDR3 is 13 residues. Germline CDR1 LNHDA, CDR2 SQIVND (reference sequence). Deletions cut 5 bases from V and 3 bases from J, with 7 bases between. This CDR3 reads CASSYLSNEKLFF. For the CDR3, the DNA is TGTGCCAGTAGTTATCTATCTAATGAAAAACTGTTTTTT.

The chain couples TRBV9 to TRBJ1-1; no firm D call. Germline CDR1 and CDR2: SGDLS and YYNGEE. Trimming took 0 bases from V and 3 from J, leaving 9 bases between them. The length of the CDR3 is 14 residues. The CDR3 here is CASSVAFGDTEAFF. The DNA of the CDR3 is TGTGCCAGCAGCGTAGCCTTCGGAGACACTGAAGCTTTCTTT.

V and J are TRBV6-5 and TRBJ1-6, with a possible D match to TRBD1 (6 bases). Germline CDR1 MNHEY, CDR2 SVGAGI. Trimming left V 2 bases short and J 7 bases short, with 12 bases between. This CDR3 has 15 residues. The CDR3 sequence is CASSYDPTGNSPLHF. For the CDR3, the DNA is TGTGCCAGCAGTTACGACCCCACAGGGAATTCACCCCTCCACTTT.

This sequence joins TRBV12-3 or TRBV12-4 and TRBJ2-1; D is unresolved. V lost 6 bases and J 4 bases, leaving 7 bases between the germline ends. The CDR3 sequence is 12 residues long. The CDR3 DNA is TGTGCCAGCAGCATGAGATACAATGAGCAGTTCTTC. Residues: CASSMRYNEQFF.

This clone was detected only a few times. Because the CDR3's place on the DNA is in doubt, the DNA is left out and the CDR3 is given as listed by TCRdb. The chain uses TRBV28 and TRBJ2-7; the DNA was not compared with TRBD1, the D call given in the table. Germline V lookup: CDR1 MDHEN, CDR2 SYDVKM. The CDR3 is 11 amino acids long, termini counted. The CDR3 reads CASSVGQGTYF.

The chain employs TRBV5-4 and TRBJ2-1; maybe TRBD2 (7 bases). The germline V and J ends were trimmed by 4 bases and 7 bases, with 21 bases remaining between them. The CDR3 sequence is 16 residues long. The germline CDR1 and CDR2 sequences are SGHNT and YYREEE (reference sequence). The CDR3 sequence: CASSPVGRGTKNEQFF. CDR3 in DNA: TGTGCCAGCAGCCCGGTGGGGCGGGGGACAAAAAATGAGCAGTTCTTC.

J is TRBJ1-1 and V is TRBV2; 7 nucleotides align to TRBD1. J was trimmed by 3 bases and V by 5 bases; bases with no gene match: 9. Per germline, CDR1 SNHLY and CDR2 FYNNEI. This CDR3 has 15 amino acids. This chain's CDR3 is CASSITGVWDTEAFF. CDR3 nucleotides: TGTGCCAGCAGTATAACAGGGGTTTGGGACACTGAAGCTTTCTTT.

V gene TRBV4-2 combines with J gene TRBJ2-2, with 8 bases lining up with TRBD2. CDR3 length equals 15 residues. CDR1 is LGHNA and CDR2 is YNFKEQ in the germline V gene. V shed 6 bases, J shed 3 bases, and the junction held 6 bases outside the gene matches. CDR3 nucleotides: TGTGCCAGCAGAATGCGGGGGGCGGACACCGGGGAGCTGTTTTTT. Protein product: CASRMRGADTGELFF.

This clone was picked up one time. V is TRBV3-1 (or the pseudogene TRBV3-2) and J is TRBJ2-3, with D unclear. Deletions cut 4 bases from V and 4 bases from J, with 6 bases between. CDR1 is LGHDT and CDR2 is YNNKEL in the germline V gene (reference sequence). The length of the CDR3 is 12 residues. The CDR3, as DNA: TGTGCCAGCAGCCTCCTCCCAGATACGCAGTATTTT. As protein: CASSLLPDTQYF.

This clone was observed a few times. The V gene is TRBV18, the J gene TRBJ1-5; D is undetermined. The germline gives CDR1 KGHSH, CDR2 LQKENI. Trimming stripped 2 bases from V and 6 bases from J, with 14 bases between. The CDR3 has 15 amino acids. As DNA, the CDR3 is TGTGCCAGCTCACCATCTTCCGGAGCCGGTCAGCCCCAGCATTTT. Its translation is CASSPSSGAGQPQHF.

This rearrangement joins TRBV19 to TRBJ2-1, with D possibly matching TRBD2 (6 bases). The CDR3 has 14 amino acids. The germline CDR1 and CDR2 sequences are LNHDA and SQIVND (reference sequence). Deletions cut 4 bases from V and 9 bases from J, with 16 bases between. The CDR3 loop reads CASSNPGEYSEQFF. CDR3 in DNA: TGTGCCAGTAGTAACCCGGGGGAATACTCTGAGCAGTTCTTC.

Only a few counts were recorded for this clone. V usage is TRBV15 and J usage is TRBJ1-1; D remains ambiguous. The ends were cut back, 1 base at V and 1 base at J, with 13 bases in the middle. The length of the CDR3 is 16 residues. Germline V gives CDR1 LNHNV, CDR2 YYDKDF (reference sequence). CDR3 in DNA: TGTGCCACCAGCAGAGCGAGAGTGCGTACGAACACTGAAGCTTTCTTT. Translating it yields CATSRARVRTNTEAFF.

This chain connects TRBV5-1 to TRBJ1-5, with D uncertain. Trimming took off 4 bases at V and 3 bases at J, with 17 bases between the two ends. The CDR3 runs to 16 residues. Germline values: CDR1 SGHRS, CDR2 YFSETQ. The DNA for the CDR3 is TGCGCCAGCAGCGCCACTTCAAGATACGCCAATCAGCCCCAGCATTTT. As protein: CASSATSRYANQPQHF.

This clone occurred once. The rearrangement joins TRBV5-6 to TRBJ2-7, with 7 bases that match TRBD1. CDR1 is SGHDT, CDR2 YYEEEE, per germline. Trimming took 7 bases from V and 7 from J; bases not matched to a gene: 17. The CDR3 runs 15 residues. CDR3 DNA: TGTGCCAGCCAATACAAAGGAAGGGGGCGTTCGGAGCAGTACTTC. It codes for CASQYKGRGRSEQYF.

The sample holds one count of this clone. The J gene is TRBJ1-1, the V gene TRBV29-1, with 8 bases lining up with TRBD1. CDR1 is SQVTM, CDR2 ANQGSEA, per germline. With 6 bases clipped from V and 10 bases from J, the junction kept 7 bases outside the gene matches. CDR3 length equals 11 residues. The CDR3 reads CSVDGQGGAFF. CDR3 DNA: TGCAGCGTAGATGGACAGGGCGGAGCTTTCTTT.

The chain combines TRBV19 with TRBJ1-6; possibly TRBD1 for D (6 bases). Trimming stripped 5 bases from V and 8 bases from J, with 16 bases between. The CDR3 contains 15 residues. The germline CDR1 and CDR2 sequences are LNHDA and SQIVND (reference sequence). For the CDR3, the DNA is TGTGCCAGTAGTCCGCGACAGGTCAAGGATTCACCCCTCCACTTT. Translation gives CASSPRQVKDSPLHF.

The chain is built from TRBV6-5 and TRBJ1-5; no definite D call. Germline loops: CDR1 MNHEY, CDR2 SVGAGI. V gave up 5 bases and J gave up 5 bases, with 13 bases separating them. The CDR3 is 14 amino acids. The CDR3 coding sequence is TGTGCCAGCAGTCAAACCCGGGGTTATCAGCCCCAGCATTTT. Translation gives CASSQTRGYQPQHF.

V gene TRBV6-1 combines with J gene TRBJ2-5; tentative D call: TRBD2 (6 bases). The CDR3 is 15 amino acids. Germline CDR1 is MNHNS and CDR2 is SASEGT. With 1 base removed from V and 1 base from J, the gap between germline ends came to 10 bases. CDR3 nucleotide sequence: TGTGCCAGCAGTGAAGGGCTTAGCGGCCAAGAGACCCAGTACTTC. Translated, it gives CASSEGLSGQETQYF.

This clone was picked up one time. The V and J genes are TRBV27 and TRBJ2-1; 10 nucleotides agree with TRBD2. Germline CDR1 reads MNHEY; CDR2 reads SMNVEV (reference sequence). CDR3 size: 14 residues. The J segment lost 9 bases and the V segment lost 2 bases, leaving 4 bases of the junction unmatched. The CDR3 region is CASSLGIAGGEQFF. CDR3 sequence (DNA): TGTGCCAGCAGTTTAGGAATAGCGGGAGGTGAGCAGTTCTTC.

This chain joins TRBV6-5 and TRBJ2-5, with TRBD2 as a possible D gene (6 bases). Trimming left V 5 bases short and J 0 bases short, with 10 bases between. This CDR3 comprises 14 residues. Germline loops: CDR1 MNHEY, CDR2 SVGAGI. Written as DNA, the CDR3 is TGTGCCAGCAGTACCGGGGGATACCAAGAGACCCAGTACTTC. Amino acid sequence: CASSTGGYQETQYF.

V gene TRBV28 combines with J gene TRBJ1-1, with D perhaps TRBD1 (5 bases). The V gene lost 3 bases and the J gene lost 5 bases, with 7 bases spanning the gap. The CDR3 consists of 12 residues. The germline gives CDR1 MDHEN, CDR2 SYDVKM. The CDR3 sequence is CASSLSGTEAFF. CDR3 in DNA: TGTGCCAGCAGTTTGTCAGGGACTGAAGCTTTCTTT.

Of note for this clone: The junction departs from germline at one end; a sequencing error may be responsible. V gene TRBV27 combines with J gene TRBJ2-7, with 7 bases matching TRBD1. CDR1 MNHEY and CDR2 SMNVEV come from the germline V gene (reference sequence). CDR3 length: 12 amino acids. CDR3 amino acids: CASSSQGYVQYF. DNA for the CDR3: TGTGCCAGCAGTTCACAGGGGTACGTGCAGTACTTC.